Listed below are T cell receptor beta chains from one sample, sequenced in a study of PD-1 blockade in classical Hodgkin lymphoma. Assay: immunoSEQ multiplex PCR; the TCRdb copy retains only in-frame clones and omits some. This sample yields tens of thousands of clones, of which around 87% are seen a single time; 15% belongs to the top ten. The starting material was peripheral blood mononuclear cells (PBMCs), obtained at baseline. These TCRs come from a human donor with classical Hodgkin lymphoma. Each CDR3 is given with its conserved first and last residue. A D gene is named only where the DNA matches it firmly. Where a row states a size, it is once, few, many or the class of an expanded clone; other rows omit it.

CDR3 length: 10; V gene: TRBV6-5; J gene: TRBJ1-1; clone size: -; D gene: -; CDR3 DNA: TGTGCCACCCTACGCACTGAAGCTTTCTTT; CDR3 protein: CATLRTEAFF
CDR3 length: 14; V gene: TRBV19; J gene: TRBJ1-2; clone size: -; D gene: TRBD1; CDR3 DNA: TGTGCCAGTAGGGGCGGACAGGACCATGTCGGCTACACCTTC; CDR3 protein: CASRGGQDHVGYTF
CDR3 length: 15; V gene: TRBV2; J gene: TRBJ1-5; clone size: once; D gene: -; CDR3 DNA: TGTGCCAGCAGTGTCGTCAGGGGAAGTAATCAGCCCCAGCATTTT; CDR3 protein: CASSVVRGSNQPQHF
CDR3 length: 15; V gene: TRBV18; J gene: TRBJ2-3; clone size: -; D gene: -; CDR3 DNA: TGTGCCAGCTCACCTAAGAGGGCGAGGACAGATACGCAGTATTTT; CDR3 protein: CASSPKRARTDTQYF
CDR3 length: 12; V gene: TRBV2; J gene: TRBJ2-7; clone size: -; D gene: -; CDR3 DNA: TGTGCCAGCAGGGCGACAGTGTACGAGCAGTACTTC; CDR3 protein: CASRATVYEQYF
CDR3 length: 16; V gene: TRBV13; J gene: TRBJ2-1; clone size: -; D gene: TRBD1; CDR3 DNA: TGTGCCAGCAGCGGATCGGGACAGGGATGGGTGAATGAGCAGTTCTTC; CDR3 protein: CASSGSGQGWVNEQFF
CDR3 length: 16; V gene: TRBV28; J gene: TRBJ2-1; clone size: once; D gene: -; CDR3 DNA: TGTGCCAGCAGTTTATTAGGGGTCTCACCCTACAATGAGCAGTTCTTC; CDR3 protein: CASSLLGVSPYNEQFF
CDR3 length: 16; V gene: TRBV5-4; J gene: TRBJ2-5; clone size: -; D gene: TRBD1; CDR3 DNA: TGTGCCAGCAGCTTTTACCTACAGGGGACGTGGGAGACCCAGTACTTC; CDR3 protein: CASSFYLQGTWETQYF
CDR3 length: 15; V gene: TRBV5-1; J gene: TRBJ2-2; clone size: -; D gene: TRBD1; CDR3 DNA: TGCGCCAGCAGCTTGGCACAGGGGCCCACCGGGGAGCTGTTTTTT; CDR3 protein: CASSLAQGPTGELFF
CDR3 length: 18; V gene: TRBV28; J gene: TRBJ1-3; clone size: -; D gene: -; CDR3 DNA: -; CDR3 protein: CASSSSGRDPLFGNTIYF
CDR3 length: 13; V gene: TRBV2; J gene: TRBJ1-2; clone size: -; D gene: TRBD1; CDR3 DNA: TGTGCCAGCAGTGTCGGAGGGGGCCATGGCTACACCTTC; CDR3 protein: CASSVGGGHGYTF
CDR3 length: 13; V gene: TRBV29-1; J gene: TRBJ1-1; clone size: -; D gene: TRBD1; CDR3 DNA: TGCAGCACTCGGACAGGGGGCTACACTGAAGCTTTCTTT; CDR3 protein: CSTRTGGYTEAFF
CDR3 length: 16; V gene: TRBV13; J gene: TRBJ2-7; clone size: -; D gene: TRBD2; CDR3 DNA: TGTGCCAGCAGCCCCACTAGCGGGGCGACCTCCTACGAGCAGTACTTC; CDR3 protein: CASSPTSGATSYEQYF
CDR3 length: 13; V gene: TRBV5-8; J gene: TRBJ1-2; clone size: -; D gene: -; CDR3 DNA: TGTGCCAGCAGCTTGGGGGGCGACTATGGCTACACCTTC; CDR3 protein: CASSLGGDYGYTF
CDR3 length: 14; V gene: TRBV7-2; J gene: TRBJ1-5; clone size: -; D gene: -; CDR3 DNA: TGTGCCAGCAGCTTAGACCAAAATCCTCGCCCCCAGCATTTT; CDR3 protein: CASSLDQNPRPQHF
CDR3 length: 14; V gene: TRBV5-1; J gene: TRBJ1-1; clone size: -; D gene: TRBD1; CDR3 DNA: TGCGCCAGCAGCTTGGGACAGGGCATTACTGAAGCTTTCTTT; CDR3 protein: CASSLGQGITEAFF
CDR3 length: 16; V gene: TRBV5-1; J gene: TRBJ2-2; clone size: -; D gene: TRBD2; CDR3 DNA: TGCGCCAGCAGCTTTAGCGGGGGGGCCAACACCGGGGAGCTGTTTTTT; CDR3 protein: CASSFSGGANTGELFF
CDR3 length: 14; V gene: TRBV13; J gene: TRBJ1-6; clone size: -; D gene: TRBD1; CDR3 DNA: TGTGCCAGCAGCCTACGGGACAGGTACTCACCCCTCCACTTT; CDR3 protein: CASSLRDRYSPLHF
CDR3 length: 16; V gene: TRBV11-1; J gene: TRBJ2-1; clone size: -; D gene: TRBD2; CDR3 DNA: TGTGCCAGCAGCAAAGGACTAGCGGGGGGGTACAATGAGCAGTTCTTC; CDR3 protein: CASSKGLAGGYNEQFF